The text below deals with one TCR beta chain. Only CD45RO-negative cells positively selected for CCR7 counted as naive CD8 cells, so terminally differentiated effector memory CD45RA+ cells were excluded. Clones were sequenced by immunoSEQ multiplex PCR, and TCRdb holds only the in-frame ones, with some missing. The repertoire holds about 600,000 clones, with just under 97% as singletons. The data derive from a study of shared clonotypes between healthy human individuals. With V trimmed by 6 bases and J by 5 bases, 7 bases remained unmatched. Germline V gives CDR1 MNHEY, CDR2 SMNVEV (reference sequence). This CDR3 has 15 amino acids.

The sample consisted of naive CD8+ T cells sorted from blood. The chain joins TRBV27 to TRBJ2-7, with TRBD2 matching over 13 bases. This clonotype was sampled from a woman in her 30s in good health. CDR3 nucleotides: TGTGCCAGCAGCTATGGACTAGCGGGAGTAAACGAGCAGTACTTC. Translated: CASSYGLAGVNEQYF.